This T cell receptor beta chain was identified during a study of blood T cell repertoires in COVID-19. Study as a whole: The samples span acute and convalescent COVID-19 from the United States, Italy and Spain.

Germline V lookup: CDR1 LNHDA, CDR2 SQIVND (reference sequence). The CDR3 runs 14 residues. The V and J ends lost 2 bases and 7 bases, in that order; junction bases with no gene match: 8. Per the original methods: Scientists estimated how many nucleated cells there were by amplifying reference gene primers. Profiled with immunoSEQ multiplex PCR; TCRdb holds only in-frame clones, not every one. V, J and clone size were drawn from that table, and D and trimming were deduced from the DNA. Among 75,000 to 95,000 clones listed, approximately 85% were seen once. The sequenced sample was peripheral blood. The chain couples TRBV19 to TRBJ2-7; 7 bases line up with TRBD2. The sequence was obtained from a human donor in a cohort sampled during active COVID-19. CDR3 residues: CASSISGGLKEQYF. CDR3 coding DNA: TGTGCCAGTAGTATATCGGGGGGTCTAAAAGAGCAGTACTTC.